These T cell receptor beta chains were read from a single sample in a study of cytomegalovirus exposure and HLA in healthy donors. Sequencing used immunoSEQ multiplex PCR; TCRdb keeps in-frame clones, though not all of them. In the table there are some 170,000 clones, about 90% of which are singletons. Sequenced material: PBMCs. The receptors originated from a woman aged 18-29 years in good health and CMV-seropositive. CDR3s include the opening cysteine and the closing phenylalanine or tryptophan. The order of the fields is D gene, V gene, J gene, clone size, CDR3 DNA, CDR3 protein. A D gene is named only where the DNA matches it firmly. For some rows the clone size is stated as once, few or many, or as a class when expanded; others skip it.

>.|TRBV11-1|TRBJ2-5|.
TGTGCCAGCAGCGCCTCCGGTTCTGAAGAGACCCAGTACTTC
CASSASGSEETQYF
>.|TRBV7-8|TRBJ2-7|.
TGTGCCAGCAGCTTAATAGTATCCTACGAGCAGTACTTC
CASSLIVSYEQYF
>TRBD2|TRBV14|TRBJ2-1|.
TGTGCCAGCAGCCTGGCCCTAGCGGGAAGTGAGCAGTTCTTC
CASSLALAGSEQFF
>.|TRBV10-2|TRBJ2-5|.
TGCGCCAGCAGTGATGTCGAGACAGAAGAGACCCAGTACTTC
CASSDVETEETQYF
>TRBD1|TRBV25-1|TRBJ1-1|.
TGTGCCAGCAGTGCGGGAACGGGACAGGGGGTACTGAACACTGAAGCTTTCTTT
CASSAGTGQGVLNTEAFF
>TRBD2|TRBV18|TRBJ2-7|.
TGTGCCAGCTCACCACTAGCGGGAGAGTGGAACGAGCAGTACTTC
CASSPLAGEWNEQYF
>.|TRBV5-1|TRBJ1-4|.
TGCGCCAGCAGGGGCAGTGGTGGTCAAAATGAAAAACTGTTTTTT
CASRGSGGQNEKLFF
>TRBD2|TRBV9|TRBJ2-5|once
TGTGCCAGCAGCGCAGACTGGGGGGGGGCCCAGTACTTC
CASSADWGGAQYF
>.|TRBV19|TRBJ2-1|.
TGTGCCAGTACCCGACAGGCTAGCTCCTACAATGAGCAGTTCTTC
CASTRQASSYNEQFF
>.|TRBV20-1|TRBJ2-3|.
TGCAGTGCTAGAGCGGATACGCAGTATTTT
CSARADTQYF
>TRBD1|TRBV19|TRBJ2-7|.
TGTGCCAGTTCCGGGGACAGGGCTGGCGAGCAGTACTTC
CASSGDRAGEQYF
>TRBD1|TRBV11-2|TRBJ2-1|.
TGTGCCAGCAGCTTGGACAGGGAAGATGAGCAGTTCTTC
CASSLDREDEQFF
>.|TRBV19|TRBJ1-1|.
TGTGCCAGTAGTTCAGGGGAGGGGAGTACTGAAGCTTTCTTT
CASSSGEGSTEAFF
>.|TRBV6-1|TRBJ2-7|once
TGTGCCAGCAGTTATACAGGGTTCTACGAGCAGTACTTC
CASSYTGFYEQYF
>.|TRBV28|TRBJ2-2|.
TGTGCCAGCGGGTCGGGGTCGGGCGGGGAGCTGTTTTTT
CASGSGSGGELFF
>.|TRBV7-9|TRBJ1-2|.
TGTGCCAGCAGCTTCCCAGGGGAGATATATGGCTACACCTTC
CASSFPGEIYGYTF
>.|TRBV25-1|TRBJ1-1|.
TGTGCCAGCAGTAAATCCACAGTAGGGAGTGGTGAAGCTTTCTTT
CASSKSTVGSGEAFF
>TRBD1|TRBV5-4|TRBJ2-2|.
TGTGCCAGCACCTCCGGGGACAGGGGTAACTTCGGGGAGCTGTTTTTT
CASTSGDRGNFGELFF
>.|TRBV27|TRBJ2-5|.
TGTGCCAGCAGTTCAGGGGTCGGGGAGACCCAGTACTTC
CASSSGVGETQYF
>.|TRBV11-3|TRBJ1-5|once
TGTGCCAGCAGCTTAGACGAGTATCAGCCCCAGCATTTT
CASSLDEYQPQHF
>.|TRBV28|TRBJ1-1|.
TGTGCCAGCAGAAAACAGGACACTGAAGCTTTCTTT
CASRKQDTEAFF
>TRBD2|TRBV27|TRBJ2-5|.
TGTGCCAGCAGCCTCGGGGGAGGGGAGACCCAGTACTTC
CASSLGGGETQYF
>.|TRBV6-1|TRBJ2-3|.
TGTGCCGGGGCAGGGGAATTCGGAACAGATACGCAGTATTTT
CAGAGEFGTDTQYF